Below, 30 T cell receptor beta chains from the same sample are listed, as sequenced in a study of shared clonotypes between healthy human individuals. Data came from immunoSEQ multiplex PCR; TCRdb stores just in-frame clones and leaves some out. Of about 2.4 million clones listed, 93% are singletons. Sequencing was done on a sample of naive CD4+ T cells from PBMCs. The subset here: CD45RA+ positively selected. The receptor set was obtained from a man younger than 35 in good health. Some clones in this sample may be carry-over from other donors' samples.

The V and J genes are TRBV10-3 and TRBJ2-5; TRBD1 aligns across 7 bases. Germline trimming cut 4 bases from V and 3 bases from J; bases unmatched to any gene: 5. Looked up from germline, CDR1 is ENHRY and CDR2 is SYGVKD. CDR3 length equals 14 residues. CDR3 sequence: CAISALQGKETQYF. The CDR3 nucleotides read TGTGCCATCAGTGCTTTACAGGGGAAAGAGACCCAGTACTTC.

The V call is TRBV5-1, the J call TRBJ2-7; D remains unclear. This CDR3 contains 15 residues. Trimming removed 4 bases at V and 0 bases at J, with 14 bases between. Per the germline V gene, CDR1 is SGHRS and CDR2 is YFSETQ. CDR3 DNA: TGCGCCAGCAGCCCCGGTGGCTACAACTCCTACGAGCAGTACTTC. This translates into CASSPGGYNSYEQYF.

The V gene is TRBV6-6, the J gene TRBJ2-7; weak D call: TRBD1 (5 bases). CDR3 length equals 12 residues. Germline V gene lookup returns CDR1 MNHNY and CDR2 SVGAGI (reference sequence). The V end lost 5 bases, the J end lost 4 bases, and 9 bases lay between the germline ends. The CDR3 reads CASSRQPYEQYF. CDR3 bases: TGTGCCAGCAGTCGACAGCCTTACGAGCAGTACTTC.

This clone showed up just once. The CDR3 reads CASSERTGRIVAGELFF. The CDR3 bases are TGCGCCAGCAGTGAACGGACGGGGCGAATTGTGGCCGGGGAGCTGTTTTTT. This chain joins TRBV10-2 and TRBJ2-2; the D gene could be TRBD1 or TRBD2 (5 bases each). V lost 3 bases to trimming and J lost 6 bases, with 20 bases between them. Germline V gene sequence: CDR1 WSHSY, CDR2 SAAADI. The CDR3 has 17 amino acids.

The chain joins TRBV30 to TRBJ1-4; D unresolved. The CDR3 is 14 residues long. V lost 1 base and J lost 8, with 14 bases in between. The germline CDR1 and CDR2 sequences are GTSNPN and SVGIG (reference sequence). The CDR3 DNA reads TGTGCCTGGAGTGACCTTAGGGCAAGGGAAAAACTGTTTTTT. Translation: CAWSDLRAREKLFF. The full variable domain, in which reference TRBV30 and TRBJ1-4 provide the parts outside the CDR3, is SQTIHQWPATLVQPVGSPLSLECTVEGTSNPNLYWYRQAAGRGLQLLFYSVGIGQISSEVPQNLSASRPQDRQFILSSKKLLLSDSGFYLCAWSDLRAREKLFFGSGTQLSVL.

The CDR3 here is CASSTRTSGTYEQYF. In DNA, the CDR3 is TGTGCCAGCAGTACACGGACTAGCGGAACCTACGAGCAGTACTTC. The chain recombines TRBV28 with TRBJ2-7; 10 bases are a match to TRBD2. From germline, CDR1 is MDHEN and CDR2 SYDVKM. The V and J ends lost 5 bases and 2 bases, in that order; junction bases with no gene match: 6. The CDR3 loop spans 15 amino acids.

V and J are TRBV25-1 and TRBJ2-7; 14 bases fit TRBD2. The junction had 1 base not matched to a gene; V was cut back by 2 bases and J by 4 bases. The germline gives CDR1 MGHDK, CDR2 SYGVNS. The CDR3 totals 15 residues. The CDR3 coding sequence is TGTGCCAGCAGTGAAGGGACTAGCGGGAGATACGAGCAGTACTTC. Protein: CASSEGTSGRYEQYF.

The rearrangement links TRBV5-1 to TRBJ2-5; D gene unclear. V was trimmed by 6 bases and J by 0 bases, leaving 6 bases between them. This CDR3 has 12 residues. CDR1 SGHRS and CDR2 YFSETQ come from the germline V gene. CDR3 in DNA: TGCGCCAGCACCCAGGACCAAGAGACCCAGTACTTC. It is translated as CASTQDQETQYF.

This clone was detected only a few times. The V gene is TRBV7-6, the J gene TRBJ2-2, with unresolved D. Between the trimmed V and J ends, which lost 4 bases and 4 bases, there was a span of 1 base. CDR1 is SGHVS, CDR2 FNYEAQ, per germline. There are 11 residues in the CDR3. The CDR3 loop is CASSSTGELFF. The CDR3 DNA follows: TGTGCCAGCAGCTCCACCGGGGAGCTGTTTTTT.

This clone was seen just once. The chain combines TRBV6-1 with TRBJ2-5; D may be TRBD2 (7 bases). With the DNA end fitting TRBJ2-7 better, the J assignment may be wrong. The CDR3 is made up of 14 amino acids. CDR1 is MNHNS and CDR2 is SASEGT in the germline V gene. CDR3 sequence (DNA): TGTGCCAGCAGGCGGCTAGCGGACAGCTACGAGCAGTACTTC. Its translation is CASRRLADSYEQYF.

The rearrangement joins TRBV6-5 to TRBJ2-7; TRBD1 aligns across 9 bases. V dropped 7 bases and J dropped 6; count of bases not matched to a gene: 10. The CDR3 spans 14 residues. The germline CDR1 and CDR2 sequences are MNHEY and SVGAGI. The CDR3 DNA is TGTGCCAGCACTCCCCCGGGACAGGGTTCCGAGCAGTACTTC. Encoded protein: CASTPPGQGSEQYF.

The V gene is TRBV10-2, the J gene TRBJ1-1; 8 bases are shared with TRBD1. After removal of 7 bases from V and 1 base from J, the junction contained 17 bases not matched to a gene. Germline CDR1 is WSHSY and CDR2 is SAAADI. This CDR3 contains 18 residues. The CDR3 loop is CASMEFGFSGQGNTEAFF. Written as DNA, the CDR3 is TGCGCCAGCATGGAGTTTGGTTTTTCCGGACAGGGGAACACTGAAGCTTTCTTT.

A single count supports this clone. The gene calls are TRBV13 and TRBJ2-3; D ambiguous. The V end was cut by 5 bases, the J end by 3 bases, with 15 bases between. Looked up from germline, CDR1 is PRHDT and CDR2 is FYEKMQ (reference sequence). The CDR3 is 15 amino acids. The CDR3 coding sequence is TGTGCCAGCAGCCCCCGCGGTGGGATTACAGATACGCAGTATTTT. Its protein is CASSPRGGITDTQYF.

The gene calls are TRBV27 and TRBJ1-1; a weak D match, TRBD1 (5 bases). Between the trimmed V and J ends, which lost 7 bases and 1 base, there was a span of 13 bases. The CDR3 spans 14 residues. Germline V CDR1 and CDR2: MNHEY, SMNVEV (reference sequence). The CDR3 protein is CASKRHGGNTEAFF. The CDR3 DNA reads as TGTGCCAGCAAACGACACGGGGGGAACACTGAAGCTTTCTTT.

Regarding this clone: Other DNA sequences of this sample code for an identical CDR3. CDR3 sequence: CAISVGQSYGYTF. The CDR3 DNA reads as TGTGCCATCAGTGTGGGACAGAGTTATGGCTACACCTTC. The gene calls are TRBV10-3 and TRBJ1-2; 7 bases fit TRBD1. The CDR3 runs 13 residues. Germline V lookup: CDR1 ENHRY, CDR2 SYGVKD. The J segment lost 5 bases and the V segment lost 4 bases, leaving 4 bases of the junction unmatched.

The rearrangement links TRBV28 to TRBJ2-7, with D possibly being TRBD1 (6 bases). CDR1 MDHEN and CDR2 SYDVKM come from the germline V gene. This CDR3 region has 15 residues. The V and J ends lost 5 bases and 3 bases respectively, with 17 bases between them. The CDR3 is CASSPHHGGLYEQYF. The CDR3 DNA is TGTGCCAGCAGTCCCCACCATGGGGGCCTCTACGAGCAGTACTTC. Supplemented by reference TRBV28 and TRBJ2-7, the full variable domain reads DVKVTQSSRYLVKRTGEKVFLECVQDMDHENMFWYRQDPGLGLRLIYFSYDVKMKEKGDIPEGYSVSREKKERFSLILESASTNQTSMYLCASSPHHGGLYEQYFGPGTRLTVT.

V gene TRBV28 combines with J gene TRBJ1-5; TRBD1 is a possible D gene (5 bases). The CDR3 loop spans 15 amino acids. V dropped 5 bases and J dropped 7 bases, with 18 bases sitting between them. Germline CDR1 is MDHEN and CDR2 is SYDVKM. CDR3: CASSPSGGGAQPQHF. In nucleotides, the CDR3 is TGTGCCAGCAGTCCCTCCGGAGGAGGGGCCCAGCCCCAGCATTTT.

CDR3 sequence: CASSQGGQSAEQYF. The CDR3 DNA is TGTGCCAGCAGCCAAGGGGGACAGTCCGCCGAGCAGTACTTC. V and J are TRBV4-2 and TRBJ2-7, with 7 bases fitting TRBD1. Germline trimming cut 1 base from V and 6 bases from J; bases unmatched to any gene: 6. The CDR3 runs 14 residues. Germline V gene data show CDR1 as LGHNA and CDR2 as YNFKEQ.

Details on this clone: In the same sample, other DNA sequences code for this CDR3. This rearrangement joins TRBV7-2 to TRBJ1-1; no firm D call. Between the trimmed V and J ends, which lost 1 base and 0 bases, there was a span of 6 bases. In germline, CDR1 is SGHTA, CDR2 FQGNSA. The CDR3 is 14 residues long. The DNA of the CDR3 is TGTGCCAGCAGCTTAGGAACAGTGAACACTGAAGCTTTCTTT. Translation: CASSLGTVNTEAFF.

The J gene is TRBJ2-1, the V gene TRBV6-5, with D perhaps TRBD2 (6 bases). Germline V CDR1 and CDR2: MNHEY, SVGAGI. V was pared by 2 bases and J by 2 bases, with 10 bases between. CDR3 length: 15 amino acids. The CDR3 region is CASSYKGGAYNEQFF. CDR3 sequence (DNA): TGTGCCAGCAGTTACAAGGGCGGGGCCTACAATGAGCAGTTCTTC.

The chain carries TRBV9 and TRBJ1-1; 7 bases align to TRBD1. The length of the CDR3 is 15 residues. V was clipped by 4 bases and J by 1 base; unmatched bases: 7. The germline gives CDR1 SGDLS, CDR2 YYNGEE. CDR3 nucleotides: TGTGCCAGCAGCTGGGGGGGACAGCCGAACACTGAAGCTTTCTTT. Encoded protein: CASSWGGQPNTEAFF.

This chain uses TRBV5-1 with TRBJ2-1, with D perhaps matching TRBD1 (6 bases). The CDR3 loop spans 14 amino acids. Trimming stripped 2 bases from V and 7 bases from J, with 13 bases between. Germline CDR1 SGHRS, CDR2 YFSETQ. The CDR3 bases are TGCGCCAGCAGCTTAACCGGGACAATGAATGAGCAGTTCTTC. Translation gives CASSLTGTMNEQFF.

This rearrangement joins TRBV2 to TRBJ2-1, with 9 bases lining up with TRBD2. In germline, CDR1 is SNHLY, CDR2 FYNNEI. This CDR3 is 15 amino acids long. V was pared by 5 bases and J by 5 bases, with 7 bases of the junction left unmatched. CDR3 nucleotide sequence: TGTGCCAGCAGTAGGGGTAGCGGGAGCGACAATGAGCAGTTCTTC. It translates to CASSRGSGSDNEQFF.

This chain uses TRBV11-1 with TRBJ1-1; D gene ambiguous. CDR1 and CDR2 (germline): SGHAT, FQDESV (reference sequence). Trimming shortened V by 3 bases and J by 3 bases, and 11 bases separated the two germline ends. This CDR3 is 14 amino acids long. DNA for the CDR3: TGTGCCAGCAGCTTTCGTAGGAGGGACACTGAAGCTTTCTTT. This translates into CASSFRRRDTEAFF.

The chain joins TRBV5-1 to TRBJ2-3; 7 bases are shared with TRBD1. The CDR3 runs 15 residues. The germline V gene has CDR1 SGHRS and CDR2 YFSETQ. Trimming cost V 1 base and J 3 bases; bases outside gene matches: 5. The CDR3 sequence: CASSLPQGDTDTQYF. The CDR3 DNA follows: TGCGCCAGCAGCTTGCCCCAGGGGGATACAGATACGCAGTATTTT.

With respect to this clone: Other DNA sequences within the sample encode an identical CDR3. The chain is built from TRBV5-1 and TRBJ2-1; D might be TRBD2 (5 bases). This CDR3 has 14 residues. With 2 bases removed from V and 1 base from J, the gap between germline ends came to 7 bases. CDR1 SGHRS and CDR2 YFSETQ come from the germline V gene. The CDR3 bases are TGCGCCAGCAGCTTTCCGGGGTCCTACAATGAGCAGTTCTTC. It encodes CASSFPGSYNEQFF.

The chain combines TRBV5-1 with TRBJ1-2, with D maybe TRBD1 (5 bases). Germline CDR1 is SGHRS and CDR2 is YFSETQ. This CDR3 is built from 15 residues. With 0 bases removed from V and 7 bases from J, the gap between germline ends came to 16 bases. This CDR3 reads CASSLALWQGGGYTF. In DNA form, the CDR3 reads TGCGCCAGCAGCTTGGCCTTATGGCAGGGTGGTGGCTACACCTTC.

Points on this clone: The same CDR3 also results from other DNA sequences found in this sample. This rearrangement joins TRBV2 to TRBJ1-5, with D uncertain. The germline gives CDR1 SNHLY, CDR2 FYNNEI. Trimming removed 6 bases at V and 4 bases at J, with 4 bases between. The length of the CDR3 is 11 residues. The CDR3 region has the DNA TGTGCCAGCAGGGAAAATCAGCCCCAGCATTTT. The encoded protein is CASRENQPQHF. The variable domain in full, completed from reference TRBV2 and TRBJ1-5, reads EPEVTQTPSHQVTQMGQEVILRCVPISNHLYFYWYRQILGQKVEFLVSFYNNEISEKSEIFDDQFSVERPDGSNFTLKIRSTKLEDSAMYFCASRENQPQHFGDGTRLSIL.

Note on this clone: The sample has other DNA sequences that encode this CDR3 too. The CDR3 DNA reads as TGTGCCAGCAGCTTGAAAGATACGCAGTATTTT. This translates into CASSLKDTQYF. The chain couples TRBV5-6 to TRBJ2-3; D is unresolved. Germline CDR1 is SGHDT and CDR2 is YYEEEE. This CDR3 is 11 amino acids long. Trimming took off 1 base at V and 5 bases at J, with 2 bases between the two ends.

The chain uses TRBV2 and TRBJ2-1; D remains ambiguous. The V end lost 5 bases, the J end lost 4 bases, and 15 bases lay between the germline ends. The CDR3 sequence is 15 residues long. Germline V gene lookup returns CDR1 SNHLY and CDR2 FYNNEI. The CDR3 DNA reads as TGTGCCAGCAGTACTGACACCAGAGGTTACAATGAGCAGTTCTTC. Residues: CASSTDTRGYNEQFF.